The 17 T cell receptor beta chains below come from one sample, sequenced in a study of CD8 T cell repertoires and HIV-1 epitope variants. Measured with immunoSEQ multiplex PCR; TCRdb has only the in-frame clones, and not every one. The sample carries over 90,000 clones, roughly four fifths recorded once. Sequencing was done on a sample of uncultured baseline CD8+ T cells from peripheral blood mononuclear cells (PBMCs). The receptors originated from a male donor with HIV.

CDR3 in amino acids: CASSPIAGRQETQYF. The CDR3 bases are TGTGCCAGCAGTCCAATAGCGGGGCGACAAGAGACCCAGTACTTC. The genes are TRBV2 and TRBJ2-5, with 8 bases lining up with TRBD2. V lost 5 bases to trimming and J lost 2 bases; unmatched junction nucleotides: 7. Looked up from germline, CDR1 is SNHLY and CDR2 is FYNNEI. The CDR3 totals 15 residues.

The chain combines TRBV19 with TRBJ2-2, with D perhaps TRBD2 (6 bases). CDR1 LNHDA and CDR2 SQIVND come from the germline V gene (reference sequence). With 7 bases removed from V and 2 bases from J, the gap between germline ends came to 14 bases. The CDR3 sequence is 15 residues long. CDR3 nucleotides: TGTGCCAGTACTACCGAGGGACTTAACACCGGGGAGCTGTTTTTT. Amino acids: CASTTEGLNTGELFF.

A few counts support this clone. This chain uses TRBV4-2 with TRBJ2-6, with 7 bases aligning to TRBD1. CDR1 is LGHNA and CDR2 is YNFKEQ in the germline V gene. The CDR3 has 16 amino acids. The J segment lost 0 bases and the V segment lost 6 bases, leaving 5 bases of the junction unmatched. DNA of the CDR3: TGTGCCAGCAGTAGGACAGGCAACTCTGGGGCCAACGTCCTGACTTTC. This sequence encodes CASSRTGNSGANVLTF.

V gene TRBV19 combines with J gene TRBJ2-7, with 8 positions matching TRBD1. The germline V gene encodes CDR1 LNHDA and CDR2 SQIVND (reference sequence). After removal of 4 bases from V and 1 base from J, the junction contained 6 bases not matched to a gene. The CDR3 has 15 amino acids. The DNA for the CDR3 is TGTGCCAGTAGTAAGACAGGGGACCCTTCCTACGAGCAGTACTTC. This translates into CASSKTGDPSYEQYF.

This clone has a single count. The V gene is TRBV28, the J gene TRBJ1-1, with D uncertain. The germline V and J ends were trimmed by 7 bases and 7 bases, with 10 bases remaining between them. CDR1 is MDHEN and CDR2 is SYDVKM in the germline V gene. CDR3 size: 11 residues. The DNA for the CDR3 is TGTGCCAGCATGGCGGCAGTTGAAGCTTTCTTT. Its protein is CASMAAVEAFF.

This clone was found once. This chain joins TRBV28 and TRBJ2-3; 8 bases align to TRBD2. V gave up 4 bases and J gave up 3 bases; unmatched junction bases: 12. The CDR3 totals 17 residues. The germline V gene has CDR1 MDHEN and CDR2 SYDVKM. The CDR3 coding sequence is TGTGCCAGCAGTTCCCCTGGTAGCGGGGATGGAACAGATACGCAGTATTTT. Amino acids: CASSSPGSGDGTDTQYF.

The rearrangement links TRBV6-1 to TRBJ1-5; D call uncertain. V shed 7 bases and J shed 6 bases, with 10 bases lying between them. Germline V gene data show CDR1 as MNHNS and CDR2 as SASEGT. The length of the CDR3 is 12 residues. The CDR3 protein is CASTPAGQPQHF. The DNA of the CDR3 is TGTGCCAGCACCCCAGCGGGTCAGCCCCAGCATTTT.

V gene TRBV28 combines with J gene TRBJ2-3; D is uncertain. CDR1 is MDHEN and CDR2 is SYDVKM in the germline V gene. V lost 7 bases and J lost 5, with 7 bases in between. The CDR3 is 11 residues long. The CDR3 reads CASTAIDTQYF. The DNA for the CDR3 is TGTGCCAGCACCGCAATAGATACGCAGTATTTT.

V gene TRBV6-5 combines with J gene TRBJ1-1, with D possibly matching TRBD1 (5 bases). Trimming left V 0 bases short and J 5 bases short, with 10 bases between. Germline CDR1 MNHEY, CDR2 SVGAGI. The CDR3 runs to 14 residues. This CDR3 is CASSYSGDGTEAFF. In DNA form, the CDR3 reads TGTGCCAGCAGTTACTCGGGGGACGGGACTGAAGCTTTCTTT.

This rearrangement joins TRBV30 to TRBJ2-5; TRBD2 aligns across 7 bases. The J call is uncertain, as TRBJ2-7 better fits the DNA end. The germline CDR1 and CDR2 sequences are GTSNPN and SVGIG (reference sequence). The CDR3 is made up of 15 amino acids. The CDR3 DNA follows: TGTGCCTGGAGCGCCGGGACTACCTTCTCCTACGAGCAGTACTTC. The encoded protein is CAWSAGTTFSYEQYF.

The CDR3 region is CASSTTVRNTEAFF. The CDR3, as DNA: TGTGCCAGCAGTACCACAGTCAGGAACACTGAAGCTTTCTTT. The chain carries TRBV28 and TRBJ1-1; D remains unclear. V lost 5 bases and J lost 1, with 11 bases in between. The CDR3 has 14 amino acids. Germline loops: CDR1 MDHEN, CDR2 SYDVKM.

DNA of the CDR3: TGTGCCAGCAGCTTGGCCCTTTGGAGCGTTAGCTCCTACGAGCAGTACTTC. This translates into CASSLALWSVSSYEQYF. The chain recombines TRBV5-5 with TRBJ2-7; D ambiguous. Germline values: CDR1 SGHKS, CDR2 YYEKEE (reference sequence). The length of the CDR3 is 17 residues. Between the trimmed V and J ends, which lost 0 bases and 0 bases, there was a span of 16 bases.

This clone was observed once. The CDR3 loop reads CASSLDLSGDHNYGYTF. CDR3 in DNA: TGTGCCAGCAGCCTCGATTTGTCTGGCGATCACAACTATGGCTACACCTTC. The V gene is TRBV4-2, the J gene TRBJ1-2; D is unresolved. Deletions cut 4 bases from V and 2 bases from J, with 20 bases between. This CDR3 contains 17 residues. Germline-derived CDR1 and CDR2 are LGHNA and YNFKEQ.

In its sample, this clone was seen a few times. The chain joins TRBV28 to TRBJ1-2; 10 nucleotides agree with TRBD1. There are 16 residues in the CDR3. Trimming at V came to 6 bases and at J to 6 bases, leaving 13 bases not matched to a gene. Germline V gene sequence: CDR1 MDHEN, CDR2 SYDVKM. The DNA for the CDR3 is TGTGCCAGCAGCCAAGGGACAGGGGTACCACTTGATGGCTACACCTTC. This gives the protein CASSQGTGVPLDGYTF.

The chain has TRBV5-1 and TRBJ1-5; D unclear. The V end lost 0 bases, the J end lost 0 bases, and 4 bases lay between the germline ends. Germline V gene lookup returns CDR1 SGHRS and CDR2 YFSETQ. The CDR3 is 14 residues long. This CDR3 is CASSLDPSNQPQHF. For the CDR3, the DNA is TGCGCCAGCAGCTTGGACCCTAGCAATCAGCCCCAGCATTTT.

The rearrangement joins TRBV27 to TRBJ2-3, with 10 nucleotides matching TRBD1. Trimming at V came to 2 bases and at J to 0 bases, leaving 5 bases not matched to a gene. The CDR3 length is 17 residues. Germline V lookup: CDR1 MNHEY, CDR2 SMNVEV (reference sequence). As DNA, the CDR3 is TGTGCCAGCAGTTTACTCGGGACAGGGGACAGCACAGATACGCAGTATTTT. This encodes CASSLLGTGDSTDTQYF.

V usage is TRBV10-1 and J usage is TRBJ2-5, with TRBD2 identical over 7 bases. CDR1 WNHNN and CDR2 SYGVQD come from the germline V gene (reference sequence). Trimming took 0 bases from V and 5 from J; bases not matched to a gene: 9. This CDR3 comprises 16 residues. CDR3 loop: CASSESGGRAGETQYF. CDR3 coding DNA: TGCGCCAGCAGTGAGTCGGGAGGGAGGGCCGGTGAGACCCAGTACTTC.